The TCR beta chain under discussion was sequenced for a study of blood T cells in healthy people across ages. Study-level results: The CMV status of each donor remained undetermined, and this could have confounded shifts in expanded clonotypes. A roughly linear age-dependent decrease characterized TCR beta diversity per million T cells. Naive and antigen-experienced cells could not be conclusively compared, given unsorted PBMCs.

Next came a second PCR, run for about 7 to 12 cycles, which used a sample-barcoded 5' primer along with a J-beta primer mix. TCRdb ran MiXCR on the 5' RACE reads and lists one entry per CDR3 protein. The data hold 780,000 or so distinct CDR3 sequences, with more than 55% observed a single time. The authors extracted at least 5 micrograms of total RNA per sample. Note on this clonotype: As yet, its antigen is unknown.

This clonotype was sampled from a man aged 35 to 55 in good health. Sequencing was carried out using blood.

CDR3 in amino acids: CASIPGQNRFEAFF. DNA of the CDR3: TGTGCCAGCATTCCGGGACAGAATCGCTTTGAAGCTTTCTTT. The V call is TRBV25-1, the J call TRBJ1-1, with 7 bases that match TRBD1. The CDR3 consists of 14 residues. V dropped 7 bases and J dropped 7; count of bases not matched to a gene: 12. In germline, CDR1 is MGHDK, CDR2 SYGVNS.